A selection of T cell receptor beta chains follows, all from one sample in a study of regulatory T cells in long-lasting Graves disease. TCRdb re-called the multiplex PCR reads through MiXCR, storing one row per CDR3 protein. The data show around 460,000 distinct CDR3 sequences, about 20% seen once. The source material was peripheral blood mononuclear cells (PBMCs), sampled when the disease was refractory, from a patient treated with antithyroid drugs. The receptors here all came from a female donor with Graves disease. The CDR3 runs from the conserved cysteine through the conserved F or W. Each record gives: V gene, J gene, D gene, clone size, CDR3 DNA, CDR3 protein. D genes are given only for firm matches. A row's size may be missing; if present it is once, few, many or a size class.

v_call: TRBV10-3; j_call: TRBJ2-2; d_call: -; clone_size: many; cdr3_nt: TGTGCCATCAGTGTCTCGGAGATAGCGGAAACCGGGGAGCTGTTTTTT; cdr3_aa: CAISVSEIAETGELFF
v_call: TRBV19; j_call: TRBJ1-5; d_call: -; clone_size: many; cdr3_nt: TGTGCCAGTAGTAATGGGAGACAGATCGGTCAGCCCCAGCATTTT; cdr3_aa: CASSNGRQIGQPQHF
v_call: TRBV29-1; j_call: TRBJ2-7; d_call: TRBD2; clone_size: many; cdr3_nt: TGCAGCGTTGAACTTAAGGGGGCGGGAGGGTCCTACGAGCAGTACTTC; cdr3_aa: CSVELKGAGGSYEQYF
v_call: TRBV27; j_call: TRBJ2-2; d_call: TRBD1; clone_size: many; cdr3_nt: TGTGCCAGCAGTTTCGGGACAGGGGGCAGGAACACCGGGGAGCTGTTTTTT; cdr3_aa: CASSFGTGGRNTGELFF
v_call: TRBV11-2; j_call: TRBJ2-5; d_call: -; clone_size: many; cdr3_nt: TGTGCCAGCAGCCAGGTCGGCGAGACCCAGTACTTC; cdr3_aa: CASSQVGETQYF
v_call: TRBV4-1; j_call: TRBJ2-2; d_call: -; clone_size: -; cdr3_nt: TGCGCCAGCAGCCAATCGGGCGTTGAACCCGGGGAGCTGTTTTTT; cdr3_aa: CASSQSGVEPGELFF
v_call: TRBV5-4; j_call: TRBJ1-2; d_call: -; clone_size: -; cdr3_nt: TGTGCCAGCAGCTTAGCCGTTAGCGGTGGCTACACCTTC; cdr3_aa: CASSLAVSGGYTF
v_call: TRBV12-3/TRBV12-4; j_call: TRBJ2-2; d_call: -; clone_size: many; cdr3_nt: TGTGCCAGCAGTCAGGGGTTGTGGGACACCGGGGAGCTGTTTTTT; cdr3_aa: CASSQGLWDTGELFF
v_call: TRBV7-3; j_call: TRBJ2-7; d_call: -; clone_size: few; cdr3_nt: TGTGCCAGCAGCTTCGTCCCCTACGAGCAGTACTTC; cdr3_aa: CASSFVPYEQYF
v_call: TRBV28; j_call: TRBJ1-6; d_call: TRBD1; clone_size: -; cdr3_nt: TGTGCCAGCAGCTGGGACCCGGGACAGAGGCATTCACCCCTCCACTTT; cdr3_aa: CASSWDPGQRHSPLHF
v_call: TRBV29-1; j_call: TRBJ1-4; d_call: TRBD1; clone_size: few; cdr3_nt: TGCAGCGTTTCAAGGGACAGTCGTTGGGCTAATGAAAAACTGTTTTTT; cdr3_aa: CSVSRDSRWANEKLFF
v_call: TRBV9; j_call: TRBJ2-5; d_call: -; clone_size: few; cdr3_nt: TGTGCCAGCACCCGAGGGACGAAAGAGACCCAGTACTTC; cdr3_aa: CASTRGTKETQYF
v_call: TRBV28; j_call: TRBJ1-6; d_call: -; clone_size: many; cdr3_nt: TGTGCCAGCAGTTTGCTAATCTATAATTCACCCCTCCACTTT; cdr3_aa: CASSLLIYNSPLHF
v_call: TRBV6-1; j_call: TRBJ2-2; d_call: -; clone_size: few; cdr3_nt: TGTGCCAGCAGTGATACTGTGGGGGATTGGACCGGGGAGCTGTTTTTT; cdr3_aa: CASSDTVGDWTGELFF
v_call: TRBV28; j_call: TRBJ1-1; d_call: -; clone_size: many; cdr3_nt: TGTGCCAGCAGTTTATATCGACTTACGGCATCATCCACTGAAGCTTTCTTT; cdr3_aa: CASSLYRLTASSTEAFF
v_call: TRBV28; j_call: TRBJ2-5; d_call: -; clone_size: many; cdr3_nt: TGTGCCAGCAGTCCCCGTTTGATATCCGGGACAAACCAGTACTTC; cdr3_aa: CASSPRLISGTNQYF
v_call: TRBV12-3/TRBV12-4; j_call: TRBJ2-7; d_call: -; clone_size: many; cdr3_nt: TGTGCCAGCACTAAGGGCGAAGAGCAGTACTTC; cdr3_aa: CASTKGEEQYF
v_call: TRBV20-1; j_call: TRBJ2-7; d_call: TRBD1; clone_size: -; cdr3_nt: TGCAGTGCTAGACCCGTGACAGGGGGTCGGTACTTC; cdr3_aa: CSARPVTGGRYF
v_call: TRBV6-2/TRBV6-3; j_call: TRBJ1-2; d_call: -; clone_size: -; cdr3_nt: TGTGCCAGCAGTTACTTAGGCGGATCCTCCAGCGCCTTC; cdr3_aa: CASSYLGGSSSAF
v_call: TRBV6-1; j_call: TRBJ2-7; d_call: TRBD2; clone_size: many; cdr3_nt: TGTGCCAGCAGTGAGGCCCGCGGGGGGTACGAGCAGTACTTC; cdr3_aa: CASSEARGGYEQYF
v_call: TRBV19; j_call: TRBJ1-5; d_call: TRBD1; clone_size: many; cdr3_nt: TGTGCCAGTAGTTCCCCGACAGGGGCGAACAATCAGCCCCAGCATTTT; cdr3_aa: CASSSPTGANNQPQHF
v_call: TRBV12-3/TRBV12-4; j_call: TRBJ1-1; d_call: TRBD1; clone_size: few; cdr3_nt: TGTGCCAGCAGTACCGGGACAGGTATGAACACTGAAGCTTTCTTT; cdr3_aa: CASSTGTGMNTEAFF
v_call: TRBV7-2; j_call: TRBJ1-2; d_call: -; clone_size: many; cdr3_nt: TGTGCCAGCAGCGGAGGGGCAGCTAACTATGGCTACACCTTC; cdr3_aa: CASSGGAANYGYTF
v_call: TRBV15; j_call: TRBJ2-4; d_call: -; clone_size: few; cdr3_nt: TGTGCCACCAGCAGAGATTCGGCGGCCAAAAACATTCAGTACTTC; cdr3_aa: CATSRDSAAKNIQYF
v_call: TRBV12-3/TRBV12-4; j_call: TRBJ2-7; d_call: TRBD2; clone_size: few; cdr3_nt: TGTGCCAGCAGTTTCACCGGGACTAGCGGGGCCCAAAGATTC; cdr3_aa: CASSFTGTSGAQRF
v_call: TRBV9; j_call: TRBJ1-2; d_call: -; clone_size: few; cdr3_nt: TGTGCCAGCAGCGTAGGGGGTGGGGCAGGTGGCGGCTACACCTTC; cdr3_aa: CASSVGGGAGGGYTF
v_call: TRBV14; j_call: TRBJ2-2; d_call: -; clone_size: few; cdr3_nt: TGTGCCAGCAGCCCCGGTAGGGGGGGAGCCGGGGAGCTGTTTTTT; cdr3_aa: CASSPGRGGAGELFF
v_call: TRBV29-1; j_call: TRBJ2-7; d_call: TRBD2; clone_size: few; cdr3_nt: TGCAGCGTTGAAGGTGTCGTCCCTAGCGGGAGAGTGGGGCAGTACTTC; cdr3_aa: CSVEGVVPSGRVGQYF
v_call: TRBV4-1; j_call: TRBJ1-5; d_call: -; clone_size: -; cdr3_nt: TGCGCCAGCAGCCAAGGGGGTATCAATCAGCCCCAGCATTTT; cdr3_aa: CASSQGGINQPQHF
v_call: TRBV28; j_call: TRBJ1-4; d_call: TRBD1; clone_size: many; cdr3_nt: TGTGCCAGCAGTTCTTATGGAGACAGGGTGACCACTAATGAAAAACTGTTTTTT; cdr3_aa: CASSSYGDRVTTNEKLFF
v_call: TRBV11-2; j_call: TRBJ1-1; d_call: TRBD1; clone_size: few; cdr3_nt: TGTGCCAGCAGCTTGGGACAGTCTATACTAGAAGCTTTCTTT; cdr3_aa: CASSLGQSILEAFF
v_call: TRBV6-5; j_call: TRBJ2-7; d_call: -; clone_size: many; cdr3_nt: TGTGCCAGCAGTTACTCGGGGGGCGAGCAGTACTTC; cdr3_aa: CASSYSGGEQYF
v_call: TRBV4-1; j_call: TRBJ2-7; d_call: -; clone_size: -; cdr3_nt: TGCGCCAGCAGCCAAGGTATGGTCTCCTACGAGCAGTACTTC; cdr3_aa: CASSQGMVSYEQYF
v_call: TRBV20-1; j_call: TRBJ2-7; d_call: TRBD1; clone_size: many; cdr3_nt: TGCAGTGCCCCAGGGGACAGGGTGGGGAAGAAGCAGTACTTC; cdr3_aa: CSAPGDRVGKKQYF
v_call: TRBV18; j_call: TRBJ2-5; d_call: -; clone_size: -; cdr3_nt: TGTGCCAGCTCATCTACCGACGGGATGAGAGAGACCCAGTACTTC; cdr3_aa: CASSSTDGMRETQYF
v_call: TRBV6-2/TRBV6-3; j_call: TRBJ2-4; d_call: TRBD1; clone_size: once; cdr3_nt: TGTGCCAGCAGCCGGGACAGGGATCAGTACTTC; cdr3_aa: CASSRDRDQYF
v_call: TRBV24-1; j_call: TRBJ1-2; d_call: TRBD1; clone_size: many; cdr3_nt: TGTGCCACCAGTGACGGGACAGATGATGGCTACACCTTC; cdr3_aa: CATSDGTDDGYTF
v_call: TRBV2; j_call: TRBJ2-6; d_call: -; clone_size: many; cdr3_nt: TGTGCCAGCAGGGGGCCGGGACACTTGACTGGGGCCAACGTCCTGACTTTC; cdr3_aa: CASRGPGHLTGANVLTF
v_call: TRBV7-2; j_call: TRBJ2-7; d_call: TRBD2; clone_size: once; cdr3_nt: TGTGCCAGCAGCACCCGGGGGGGGCGTGGTAGGGCCTACGAGCAGTACTTC; cdr3_aa: CASSTRGGRGRAYEQYF
v_call: TRBV7-8; j_call: TRBJ2-5; d_call: -; clone_size: few; cdr3_nt: TGTGCCAGCAGCCTGTACACTTTCCAAGAGACCCAGTACTTC; cdr3_aa: CASSLYTFQETQYF
v_call: TRBV29-1; j_call: TRBJ1-1; d_call: -; clone_size: many; cdr3_nt: TGCAGCGTTGGATTTATGAACACTGAAGCTTTCTTT; cdr3_aa: CSVGFMNTEAFF
v_call: TRBV20-1; j_call: TRBJ1-5; d_call: -; clone_size: -; cdr3_nt: TGCAGTGCTGGAGGGTTAAGCAATCAGCCCCAGCATTTT; cdr3_aa: CSAGGLSNQPQHF
v_call: TRBV28; j_call: TRBJ1-2; d_call: -; clone_size: many; cdr3_nt: TGTGCCAGCAGCCCTCCCCAGGGGAACTATGGCTACACCTTC; cdr3_aa: CASSPPQGNYGYTF
v_call: TRBV28; j_call: TRBJ2-1; d_call: -; clone_size: -; cdr3_nt: TGTGCCAGCATGGGGGGGGCCAATGAGCAGTTCTTC; cdr3_aa: CASMGGANEQFF
v_call: TRBV20-1; j_call: TRBJ1-6; d_call: -; clone_size: few; cdr3_nt: TGCAGTGCTAGACCCCAAGGTGGCATCAATTCACCCCTCCACTTT; cdr3_aa: CSARPQGGINSPLHF